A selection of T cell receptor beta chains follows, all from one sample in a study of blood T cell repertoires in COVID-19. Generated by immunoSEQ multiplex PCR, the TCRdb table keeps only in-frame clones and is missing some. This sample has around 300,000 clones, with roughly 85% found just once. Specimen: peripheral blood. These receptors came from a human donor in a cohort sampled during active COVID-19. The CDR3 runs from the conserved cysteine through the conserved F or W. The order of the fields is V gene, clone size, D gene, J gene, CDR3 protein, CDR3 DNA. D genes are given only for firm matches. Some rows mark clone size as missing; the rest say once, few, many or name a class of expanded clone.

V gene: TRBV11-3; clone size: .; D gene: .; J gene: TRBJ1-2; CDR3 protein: CASSSGRDSGDGYTF; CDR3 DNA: TGTGCCAGCAGCTCAGGTAGAGACAGTGGAGATGGCTACACCTTC
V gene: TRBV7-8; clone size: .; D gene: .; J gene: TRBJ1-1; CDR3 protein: CASNRIAGTLNTEAFF; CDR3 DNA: TGTGCCAGCAACCGAATCGCCGGGACACTGAACACTGAAGCTTTCTTT
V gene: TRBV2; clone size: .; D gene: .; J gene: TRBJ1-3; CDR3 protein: CASRAGTPAGNTIYF; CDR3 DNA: TGTGCCAGCAGAGCCGGGACTCCAGCTGGAAACACCATATATTTT
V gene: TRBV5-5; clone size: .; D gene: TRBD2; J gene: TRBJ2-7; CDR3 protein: CASRHPGLIQGGQYF; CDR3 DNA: TGTGCCAGCAGGCACCCGGGACTAATCCAGGGAGGACAGTACTTC
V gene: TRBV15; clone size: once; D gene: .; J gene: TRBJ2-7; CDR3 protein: CATSREPRYEQYF; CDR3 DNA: TGTGCCACCAGCAGAGAACCGCGGTACGAGCAGTACTTC
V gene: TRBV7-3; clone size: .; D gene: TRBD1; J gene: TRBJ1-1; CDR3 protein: CASSPRGLAEAFF; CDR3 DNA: TGTGCCAGCAGCCCGAGGGGGCTGGCTGAAGCTTTCTTT
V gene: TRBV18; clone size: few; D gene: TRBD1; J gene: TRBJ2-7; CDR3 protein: CASSPRARQGLGYEQYF; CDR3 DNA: TGTGCCAGCTCACCACGGGCCAGACAGGGGCTCGGCTACGAGCAGTACTTC
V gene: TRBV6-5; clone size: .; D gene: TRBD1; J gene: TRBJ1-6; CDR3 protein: CASSRTGVNSPLHF; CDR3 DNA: TGTGCCAGCAGTCGCACAGGGGTCAATTCACCCCTCCACTTT
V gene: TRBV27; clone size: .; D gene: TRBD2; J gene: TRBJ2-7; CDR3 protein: CASSFGTRDYEQYF; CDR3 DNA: TGTGCCAGCAGTTTCGGGACTAGGGACTACGAGCAGTACTTC
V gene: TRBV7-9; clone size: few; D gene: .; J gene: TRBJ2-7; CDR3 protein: CASSMGWGDGSYEQYF; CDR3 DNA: TGTGCCAGCAGCATGGGATGGGGCGATGGGTCCTACGAGCAGTACTTC
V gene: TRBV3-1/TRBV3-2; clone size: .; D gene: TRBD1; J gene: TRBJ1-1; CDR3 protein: CASRADRGEAFF; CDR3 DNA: TGTGCCAGCAGGGCAGACAGGGGGGAGGCTTTCTTT
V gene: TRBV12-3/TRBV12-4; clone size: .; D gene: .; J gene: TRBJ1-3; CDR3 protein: CASSLSNTIYF; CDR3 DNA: TGTGCCAGCAGTTTATCTAACACCATATATTTT
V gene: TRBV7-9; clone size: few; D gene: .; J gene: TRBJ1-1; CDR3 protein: CASSRDPQGSEAFF; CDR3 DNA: TGTGCCAGCAGTAGAGATCCACAGGGATCTGAAGCTTTCTTT
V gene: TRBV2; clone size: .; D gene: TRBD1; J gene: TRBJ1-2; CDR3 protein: CASSEPQGDSTYGYTF; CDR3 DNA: TGTGCCAGCAGTGAACCACAAGGGGACAGTACATATGGCTACACCTTC
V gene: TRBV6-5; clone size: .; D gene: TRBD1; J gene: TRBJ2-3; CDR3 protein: CASNRGDSSDTQYF; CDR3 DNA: TGTGCCAGCAACAGGGGTGATAGCTCAGATACGCAGTATTTT
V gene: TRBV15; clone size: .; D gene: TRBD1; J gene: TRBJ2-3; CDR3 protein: CATSPLTGGAIGDTQYF; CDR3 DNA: TGTGCCACCAGTCCGTTGACAGGGGGCGCAATTGGCGATACGCAGTATTTT
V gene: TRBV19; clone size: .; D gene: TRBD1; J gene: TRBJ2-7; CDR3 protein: CASTTGQNSEQYF; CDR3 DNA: TGTGCCAGTACTACGGGACAGAACTCCGAGCAGTACTTC
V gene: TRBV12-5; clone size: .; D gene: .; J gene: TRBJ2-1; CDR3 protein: CASGLVGTSSSYNEQFF; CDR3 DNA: TGTGCTAGTGGTTTGGTAGGCACTTCTAGCTCCTACAATGAGCAGTTCTTC
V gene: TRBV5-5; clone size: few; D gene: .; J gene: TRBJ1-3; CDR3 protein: CASSWIQGTGNTIYF; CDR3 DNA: TGTGCCAGCAGCTGGATACAGGGAACCGGAAACACCATATATTTT
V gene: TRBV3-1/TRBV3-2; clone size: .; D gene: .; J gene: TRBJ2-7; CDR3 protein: CASSLNSEQYF; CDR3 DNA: TGTGCCAGCAGCCTGAACTCCGAGCAGTACTTC
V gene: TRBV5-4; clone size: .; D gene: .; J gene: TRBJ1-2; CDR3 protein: CASSLASYGYTF; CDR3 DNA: TGTGCCAGCAGCTTGGCCAGCTATGGCTACACCTTC
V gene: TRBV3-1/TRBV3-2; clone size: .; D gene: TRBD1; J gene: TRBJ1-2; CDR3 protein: CASSYRDRGSPWGYTF; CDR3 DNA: TGTGCCAGCAGCTACCGGGACAGGGGTTCTCCTTGGGGCTACACCTTC
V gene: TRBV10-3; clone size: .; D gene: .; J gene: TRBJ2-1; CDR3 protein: CAISPPPYNEQFF; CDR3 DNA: TGTGCCATCAGTCCCCCTCCCTACAATGAGCAGTTCTTC
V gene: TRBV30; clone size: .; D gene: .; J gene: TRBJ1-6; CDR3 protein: CAWSVQGSNSPLHF; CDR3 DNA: TGTGCCTGGAGTGTACAAGGGAGCAATTCACCCCTCCACTTT
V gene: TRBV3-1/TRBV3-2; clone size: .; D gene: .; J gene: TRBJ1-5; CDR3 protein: CASSQGLQPQHF; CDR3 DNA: TGTGCCAGCAGCCAGGGCTTGCAGCCCCAGCATTTT